Shown below are 15 T cell receptor beta chains from a single sample sequenced in a study of PD-1 blockade in classical Hodgkin lymphoma. Clones were sequenced by immunoSEQ multiplex PCR, and TCRdb holds only the in-frame ones, with some missing. The sample lists around 100,000 clones, around nine tenths occurring once. Time point in this sample: cycle 4 day 1 (C4D1), after less than 7 weeks of nivolumab. Patients all relapsed after autologous stem cell transplantation, and there was variation in brentuximab vedotin exposure. Sequences were derived from peripheral blood mononuclear cells (PBMCs), sampled before the fourth cycle of nivolumab. These receptors came from a human donor with classical Hodgkin lymphoma.

The rearrangement uses TRBV4-2 and TRBJ1-2, with TRBD1 as a possible D gene (5 bases). The length of the CDR3 is 14 residues. Germline assignment: CDR1 LGHNA and CDR2 YNFKEQ. V was pared by 7 bases and J by 1 base, with 13 bases between. CDR3 nucleotide sequence: TGTGCCAGCAACAGGTCCCCCCGTAACTATGGCTACACCTTC. It is translated as CASNRSPRNYGYTF.

The chain couples TRBV28 to TRBJ1-1; a weak D match, TRBD1 (5 bases). V lost 6 bases and J 1 base, leaving 12 bases between the germline ends. The CDR3 spans 14 residues. Germline V gene sequence: CDR1 MDHEN, CDR2 SYDVKM. The CDR3 nucleotides read TGTGCCAGCAGATTTGGTAGGGGGAACACTGAAGCTTTCTTT. Its protein product is CASRFGRGNTEAFF.

V and J are TRBV9 and TRBJ2-7; D is possibly TRBD1 (5 bases). Trimming stripped 0 bases from V and 3 bases from J, with 10 bases between. Germline V gene sequence: CDR1 SGDLS, CDR2 YYNGEE. The CDR3 extends over 14 amino acids. CDR3 sequence: CASSVDDSHYEQYF. In DNA form, the CDR3 reads TGTGCCAGCAGCGTAGATGACAGCCACTACGAGCAGTACTTC.

The chain joins TRBV11-2 to TRBJ1-4; the D gene is possibly TRBD1 (5 bases). With 1 base removed from V and 6 bases from J, the gap between germline ends came to 12 bases. The CDR3 totals 15 residues. CDR1 and CDR2 (germline): SGHAT, FQNNGV. CDR3 sequence reads: CASSLVFGTYEKLFF. The CDR3 DNA sequence: TGTGCCAGCAGCTTAGTATTCGGGACGTATGAAAAACTGTTTTTT.

V and J are TRBV6-5 and TRBJ1-6; D is unclear. Trimming shortened V by 3 bases and J by 5 bases, and 8 bases separated the two germline ends. CDR1 and CDR2 (germline): MNHEY, SVGAGI. The CDR3 sequence is 14 residues long. This CDR3 is CASSYGIHNSPLHF. DNA of the CDR3: TGTGCCAGCAGTTATGGGATCCATAATTCACCCCTCCACTTT.

With respect to this clone: The sample holds other DNA sequences that translate to the same CDR3. This chain uses TRBV28 with TRBJ1-1, with D unresolved. The CDR3 sequence is 14 residues long. Trimming left V 4 bases short and J 5 bases short, with 14 bases between. In germline, CDR1 is MDHEN, CDR2 SYDVKM. For the CDR3, the DNA is TGTGCCAGCAGTTACGCTCGTGAAGTGACTGAAGCTTTCTTT. It is translated as CASSYAREVTEAFF.

The chain uses TRBV11-1 and TRBJ2-3; D uncertain. V was clipped by 1 base and J by 4 bases, with 3 bases between them. This CDR3 has 12 amino acids. Looked up from germline, CDR1 is SGHAT and CDR2 is FQDESV (reference sequence). As DNA, the CDR3 is TGTGCCAGCAGCTTAGATGCAGATACGCAGTATTTT. Amino acids: CASSLDADTQYF. The variable domain in full, with the rest retrieved from reference TRBV11-1 and TRBJ2-3, is EAEVAQSPRYKITEKSQAVAFWCDPISGHATLYWYRQILGQGPELLVQFQDESVVDDSQLPKDRFSAERLKGVDSTLKIQPAELGDSAMYLCASSLDADTQYFGPGTRLTVL.

The chain has TRBV5-1 and TRBJ2-2; 9 bases align to TRBD2. The V and J ends lost 4 bases and 6 bases, in that order; junction bases with no gene match: 7. The CDR3 is 15 amino acids. CDR1 SGHRS and CDR2 YFSETQ come from the germline V gene. CDR3 loop: CASSRGTSFPGELFF. The CDR3 nucleotides read TGCGCCAGCAGCCGCGGGACTAGCTTCCCCGGGGAGCTGTTTTTT.

There are a few counts of this clone. This chain links TRBV19 with TRBJ2-2, with no clear D. Germline V gene data show CDR1 as LNHDA and CDR2 as SQIVND (reference sequence). The CDR3 sequence is 17 residues long. V was clipped by 0 bases and J by 2 bases, with 13 bases between them. This CDR3 is CASSIDHRATNTGELFF. CDR3 DNA: TGTGCCAGTAGTATAGATCATCGGGCGACAAACACCGGGGAGCTGTTTTTT. The full variable domain, in which reference TRBV19 and TRBJ2-2 provide the parts outside the CDR3, is DGGITQSPKYLFRKEGQNVTLSCEQNLNHDAMYWYRQDPGQGLRLIYYSQIVNDFQKGDIAEGYSVSREKKESFPLTVTSAQKNPTAFYLCASSIDHRATNTGELFFGEGSRLTVL.

Only a few counts were recorded for this clone. DNA of the CDR3: TGCGCCAGCAGCCAAACCTCCGGACAGGGAGGAAACACCATATATTTT. Its translation: CASSQTSGQGGNTIYF. This sequence joins TRBV4-3 and TRBJ1-3, with TRBD1 matching 8 bases. Trimming took 2 bases from V and 4 from J; bases not matched to a gene: 7. Per the germline V gene, CDR1 is LGHNA and CDR2 is YSLEER. The CDR3 sequence is 16 residues long.

This chain connects TRBV19 to TRBJ2-2, with D possibly TRBD2 on 5 matching bases. V was shortened by 7 bases and J by 4 bases, with 16 bases between the two germline ends. Germline V gene sequence: CDR1 LNHDA, CDR2 SQIVND (reference sequence). CDR3 length equals 15 residues. DNA of the CDR3: TGTGCCAGTAACTGGAGGTTTATACCCACCGGGGAGCTGTTTTTT. Its translation is CASNWRFIPTGELFF.

The chain employs TRBV4-2 and TRBJ2-5, with 7 bases fitting TRBD2. The CDR3 consists of 14 residues. The germline CDR1 and CDR2 sequences are LGHNA and YNFKEQ. Trimming at V came to 4 bases and at J to 0 bases, leaving 2 bases not matched to a gene. The CDR3 region has the DNA TGTGCCAGCAGCCTGGGAGGGTACCAAGAGACCCAGTACTTC. It translates to CASSLGGYQETQYF.

As DNA, the CDR3 is TGTGCCAGCAGCCAATCGGAGGGAACTAACTATGGCTACACCTTC. It is translated as CASSQSEGTNYGYTF. The gene calls are TRBV16 and TRBJ1-2; D is unresolved. The ends were cut back, 0 bases at V and 0 bases at J, with 8 bases in the middle. CDR1 and CDR2 (germline): KGHSY, FQNENV. This CDR3 is 15 amino acids long.

The rearrangement joins TRBV15 to TRBJ1-2; 8 bases fit TRBD1. The ends lost 3 bases at V and 9 bases at J; junction bases unmatched: 12. The CDR3 length is 15 residues. Germline loops: CDR1 LNHNV, CDR2 YYDKDF (reference sequence). The CDR3 here is CATSRDGTGSTSYTF. In DNA, the CDR3 is TGTGCCACCAGCAGGGACGGGACAGGCTCAACCAGCTACACCTTC.

The chain couples TRBV30 to TRBJ1-2; TRBD1 might be the D (5 bases). CDR3 length: 13 amino acids. CDR1 and CDR2 (germline): GTSNPN, SVGIG (reference sequence). V lost 3 bases and J lost 4, with 12 bases in between. DNA for the CDR3: TGTGCCTGGAGAGGGTGGGGACTCTATGGCTACACCTTC. Its translation: CAWRGWGLYGYTF.